Here is one T cell receptor beta chain with its context. The trim removed 5 bases at V and 5 bases at J, leaving 2 bases unmatched. Germline V gene data show CDR1 as SGHAT and CDR2 as FQNNGV. There are 13 residues in the CDR3. The source of the sample is a study of T cell responses to AZD1222 COVID-19 vaccine. The repertoire was sequenced with immunoSEQ multiplex PCR; TCRdb's copy has only in-frame clones and lacks some. This table has 55,000 to 75,000 clones, 85% to 90% appearing once. The source of this sequence is an adult in good health. This material consisted of peripheral blood, taken on day 0 of AZD1222 vaccination. This chain links TRBV11-2 with TRBJ1-4; TRBD1 matches at 7 bases. The CDR3 nucleotides are TGTGCCAGCAGCCGGGACAGAAATGAAAAACTGTTTTTT. Protein product: CASSRDRNEKLFF.